One and the same sample provided the 22 T cell receptor beta chains below, sequenced in a study of blood T cell repertoires in COVID-19. Measured with immunoSEQ multiplex PCR; TCRdb has only the in-frame clones, and not every one. The sample consists of 100,000 to 150,000 clones, roughly 78% of them appearing once. The sequenced sample consisted of peripheral blood. The receptors come from a man aged 55 to 70 with active or convalescent COVID-19.

V and J are TRBV4-2 and TRBJ2-1; D not certain. This CDR3 has 19 amino acids. The ends were cut back, 0 bases at V and 5 bases at J, with 23 bases in the middle. Germline CDR1 and CDR2: LGHNA and YNFKEQ. This CDR3 reads CASSQDISRWPGEDNEQFF. CDR3 bases: TGTGCCAGCAGCCAAGATATTTCGCGGTGGCCGGGTGAGGACAATGAGCAGTTCTTC.

This chain joins TRBV19 and TRBJ1-5, with 12 bases matching TRBD1. With V trimmed by 2 bases and J by 4 bases, 9 bases remained unmatched. Germline lookup yields CDR1 LNHDA and CDR2 SQIVND (reference sequence). The CDR3 covers 18 residues. In DNA form, the CDR3 reads TGTGCCAGTAGTATATTTGGGGGACAGGGGGCAGGGAATCAGCCCCAGCATTTT. Translated: CASSIFGGQGAGNQPQHF.

This clone was seen just once. This rearrangement joins TRBV7-3 to TRBJ2-1; possibly TRBD1 for D (7 bases). This CDR3 has 15 residues. V lost 5 bases to trimming and J lost 5 bases, with 16 bases between them. CDR1 is SGHTA, CDR2 FQGTGA, per germline. The CDR3, as DNA: TGTGCCAGCAGCCTGGTGGGCGGGACAGACAATGAGCAGTTCTTC. Translating gives CASSLVGGTDNEQFF.

This clone was seen just once. The V gene is TRBV19, the J gene TRBJ2-1, with D possibly TRBD2 on 5 matching bases. V was shortened by 2 bases and J by 2 bases, with 7 bases between the two germline ends. The germline V gene encodes CDR1 LNHDA and CDR2 SQIVND (reference sequence). CDR3 length equals 14 residues. In DNA form, the CDR3 reads TGTGCCAGTAGTATACTAGCCCCCTACAATGAGCAGTTCTTC. It yields the protein CASSILAPYNEQFF.

V is TRBV7-9 and J is TRBJ1-6, with D possibly being TRBD1 (6 bases). V lost 1 base to trimming and J lost 9 bases, with 10 bases between them. The CDR3 runs to 14 residues. CDR1 is SEHNR and CDR2 is FQNEAQ in the germline V gene (reference sequence). CDR3 protein: CASSLVQGRSPLHF. For the CDR3, the DNA is TGTGCCAGCAGCTTAGTACAGGGTCGTTCACCCCTCCACTTT.

The V and J genes are TRBV7-9 and TRBJ2-7, with a weak D call TRBD2 (6 bases). V was trimmed by 4 bases and J by 2 bases, leaving 27 bases between them. The CDR3 contains 19 residues. CDR1 SEHNR and CDR2 FQNEAQ come from the germline V gene (reference sequence). Here the CDR3 reads CASSSLGAGKRGGPYEQYF. The CDR3 region has the DNA TGTGCCAGCAGCTCCCTAGGGGCGGGAAAACGGGGCGGTCCCTACGAGCAGTACTTC.

This clone showed up many times. The V call is TRBV2, the J call TRBJ1-2; D unclear. V was trimmed by 7 bases and J by 0 bases, leaving 6 bases between them. The CDR3 runs to 12 residues. The germline CDR1 and CDR2 sequences are SNHLY and FYNNEI. CDR3 amino acids: CASNIANYGYTF. The CDR3 DNA is TGTGCCAGCAACATCGCTAACTATGGCTACACCTTC.

V usage is TRBV28 and J usage is TRBJ2-3; the D is unclear. V gave up 4 bases and J gave up 7 bases, with 15 bases separating them. This CDR3 contains 14 residues. From germline, CDR1 is MDHEN and CDR2 SYDVKM. CDR3 residues: CASSSNPPAHTQYF. CDR3 DNA: TGTGCCAGCAGTTCTAACCCGCCCGCACATACGCAGTATTTT.

The CDR3 region has the DNA TGTGCCAGCAGTTCGACTAGGCGAAGCTCCTACGAGCAGTACTTC. Translation gives CASSSTRRSSYEQYF. The chain employs TRBV6-5 and TRBJ2-7, with a tentative D call TRBD2 (6 bases). Trimming removed 4 bases from V and 0 bases from J, with 13 bases in between. There are 15 residues in the CDR3. Germline V lookup: CDR1 MNHEY, CDR2 SVGAGI.

The chain is built from TRBV15 and TRBJ2-7; 7 bases map to TRBD2. The CDR3 sequence is 15 residues long. Germline CDR1 is LNHNV and CDR2 is YYDKDF (reference sequence). Trimming at V came to 0 bases and at J to 3 bases, leaving 5 bases not matched to a gene. CDR3 nucleotide sequence: TGTGCCACCAGCAGAGATCGAGGCGGGGGCTACGAGCAGTACTTC. Protein: CATSRDRGGGYEQYF.

This clone appeared once. This rearrangement joins TRBV10-1 to TRBJ2-1; 7 bases fit TRBD2. J gave up 0 bases and V 8 bases, and 4 bases lay outside the gene matches. The CDR3 is 14 residues long. The germline CDR1 and CDR2 sequences are WNHNN and SYGVQD (reference sequence). In DNA, the CDR3 is TGCGCCAGCTCCGGGGGGAGCTCCTACAATGAGCAGTTCTTC. Its translation is CASSGGSSYNEQFF.

This sequence joins TRBV6-5 and TRBJ1-2; TRBD1 aligns across 7 bases. This CDR3 spans 13 amino acids. J gave up 4 bases and V 6 bases, and 5 bases lay outside the gene matches. Germline CDR1 MNHEY, CDR2 SVGAGI. In nucleotides, the CDR3 is TGTGCCAGCAGCCCCGGGACAGTCTATGGCTACACCTTC. It translates to CASSPGTVYGYTF.

The chain uses TRBV4-3 and TRBJ1-1; unclear D gene. The CDR3 length is 15 residues. Germline V gene data show CDR1 as LGHNA and CDR2 as YSLEER. The V gene lost 0 bases and the J gene lost 1 base, with 9 bases spanning the gap. The DNA of the CDR3 is TGCGCCAGCAGCCAAGAACTCTCGTGGAACACTGAAGCTTTCTTT. As protein: CASSQELSWNTEAFF.

The chain uses TRBV28 and TRBJ1-2, with 8 bases lining up with TRBD1. Germline CDR1 reads MDHEN; CDR2 reads SYDVKM. V dropped 5 bases and J dropped 6; count of bases not matched to a gene: 8. This CDR3 spans 14 amino acids. The CDR3 DNA sequence: TGTGCCAGCAGTGCCCCGGACAGGGAAAATGGCTACACCTTC. This gives the protein CASSAPDRENGYTF.

The chain is built from TRBV10-3 and TRBJ2-2; 7 bases are shared with TRBD2. Per the germline V gene, CDR1 is ENHRY and CDR2 is SYGVKD. There are 14 residues in the CDR3. The trim removed 6 bases at V and 4 bases at J, leaving 5 bases unmatched. The CDR3 DNA is TGTGCCATCAGACGGGAGGATGCCACCGGGGAGCTGTTTTTT. It encodes CAIRREDATGELFF.

The genes are TRBV7-3 and TRBJ2-1, with 7 bases that match TRBD1. J was trimmed by 0 bases and V by 6 bases; bases with no gene match: 5. Germline V gene data show CDR1 as SGHTA and CDR2 as FQGTGA. The CDR3 totals 15 residues. Here the CDR3 DNA reads TGTGCCAGCAGGAGGGACAGCAGCTCCTACAATGAGCAGTTCTTC. It yields the protein CASRRDSSSYNEQFF.

There are many counts of this clone. This rearrangement joins TRBV19 to TRBJ2-7, with D possibly TRBD2 on 6 matching bases. The CDR3 is 15 residues long. With 0 bases removed from V and 2 bases from J, the gap between germline ends came to 11 bases. Germline V gene sequence: CDR1 LNHDA, CDR2 SQIVND (reference sequence). CDR3 sequence: CASSIELASPYEQYF. The CDR3 bases are TGTGCCAGTAGTATAGAGCTAGCGTCACCCTACGAGCAGTACTTC.

This clone was counted between two and nine times. The gene calls are TRBV19 and TRBJ1-2; no definite D call. The V end was cut by 3 bases, the J end by 5 bases, with 13 bases between. CDR1 is LNHDA, CDR2 SQIVND, per germline (reference sequence). The CDR3 consists of 14 residues. The CDR3 coding sequence is TGTGCCAGTAGTATGCTCGGTAGCCGGTATGGCTACACCTTC. Amino acid sequence: CASSMLGSRYGYTF.

This chain uses TRBV28 with TRBJ2-5, with D perhaps TRBD1 (5 bases). In germline, CDR1 is MDHEN, CDR2 SYDVKM. The CDR3 totals 13 residues. V was clipped by 5 bases and J by 1 base, with 8 bases between them. The CDR3 is CASSEDSQETQYF. CDR3 in DNA: TGTGCCAGCAGTGAAGACAGCCAAGAGACCCAGTACTTC.

Note on this clone: Other DNA sequences in the same sample also yield this CDR3. V gene TRBV15 combines with J gene TRBJ1-5, with unresolved D. The CDR3 spans 15 residues. Germline V gene data show CDR1 as LNHNV and CDR2 as YYDKDF (reference sequence). The V end lost 0 bases, the J end lost 3 bases, and 9 bases lay between the germline ends. The CDR3 here is CATSRDGQINQPQHF. The CDR3 DNA sequence: TGTGCCACCAGCAGAGATGGCCAGATCAATCAGCCCCAGCATTTT.

This sequence joins TRBV6-6 and TRBJ1-6; D not resolved. The CDR3 has 12 amino acids. V lost 9 bases to trimming and J lost 7 bases, with 10 bases between them. Germline values: CDR1 MNHNY, CDR2 SVGAGI (reference sequence). The CDR3 nucleotides are TGTGCCAGTTGTGTCGGGAATTCACCCCTCCACTTT. Translating gives CASCVGNSPLHF.

This clone was detected a few times. The chain uses TRBV5-1 and TRBJ2-7; 8 nucleotides line up with TRBD1. The CDR3 loop spans 15 amino acids. V shed 4 bases and J 6 bases; nucleotides not matched to a gene: 12. Germline CDR1 and CDR2: SGHRS and YFSETQ. In nucleotides, the CDR3 is TGCGCCAGCAGCGTGCCGACAGGGGTACCCTCCGAGCAGTACTTC. It translates to CASSVPTGVPSEQYF.